Listed below are T cell receptor beta chains from one sample, sequenced in a study of T cell responses to AZD1222 COVID-19 vaccine. TCRdb's table, derived via immunoSEQ multiplex PCR, lists solely in-frame clones and lacks some. The sample carries approximately 160,000 clones, approximately 90% recorded once. The sequences come from peripheral blood, collected on day 0 of MenACWY control vaccination. These receptors came from an adult in good health. Each CDR3 is given with its conserved first and last residue. The D gene is left open where the match is weak. Some rows mark clone size as missing; the rest say once, few, many or name a class of expanded clone.

>TRBD1|.|TRBV29-1|TRBJ2-2
CSVEDGQDARWELFF
TGCAGCGTTGAAGATGGACAGGACGCGCGCTGGGAGCTGTTTTTT
>.|.|TRBV6-1|TRBJ1-2
CASSDGGGSGDYGYTF
TGTGCCAGCAGTGATGGGGGGGGAAGTGGGGACTATGGCTACACCTTC
>.|.|TRBV4-3|TRBJ2-1
CASSQDLDYNEQFF
TGCGCCAGCAGCCAAGATCTGGATTACAATGAGCAGTTCTTC
>.|.|TRBV5-1|TRBJ1-1
CASSLFGEGNTEAFF
TGCGCCAGCAGCTTGTTTGGGGAGGGGAACACTGAAGCTTTCTTT
>.|.|TRBV5-1|TRBJ2-6
CASSFGQPGANVLTF
TGCGCCAGCAGCTTTGGACAACCCGGGGCCAACGTCCTGACTTTC
>.|.|TRBV10-3|TRBJ1-1
CARKQGWNTEAFF
TGTGCCAGAAAACAGGGTTGGAACACTGAAGCTTTCTTT
>TRBD1|.|TRBV4-1|TRBJ1-2
CASSHILRDRGRNYGYTF
TGCGCCAGCAGCCATATTCTCCGGGACAGGGGGCGCAACTATGGCTACACCTTC
>TRBD1|.|TRBV3-1/TRBV3-2|TRBJ2-1
CASSQGRDRADEQFF
TGTGCCAGCAGCCAAGGCCGGGACAGGGCCGATGAGCAGTTCTTC
>TRBD1|once|TRBV14|TRBJ2-1
CASGKGAWEQFF
TGTGCCAGCGGAAAGGGGGCTTGGGAGCAGTTCTTC
>.|.|TRBV19|TRBJ1-5
CASSTALWGANQPQHF
TGTGCCAGTAGTACCGCCCTGTGGGGGGCAAATCAGCCCCAGCATTTT
>TRBD2|.|TRBV5-1|TRBJ2-1
CASSQTTSGYNEQFF
TGCGCCAGCAGCCAGACGACTAGCGGGTACAATGAGCAGTTCTTC
>TRBD1|.|TRBV5-8|TRBJ2-1
CASSPGTGKSSYNEQFF
TGTGCCAGCAGCCCCGGGACAGGGAAAAGCTCCTACAATGAGCAGTTCTTC
>TRBD2|.|TRBV29-1|TRBJ2-1
CSVGTSGSLHEQFF
TGCAGCGTCGGTACTAGCGGGAGTCTCCATGAGCAGTTCTTC
>.|.|TRBV6-5|TRBJ2-5
CASSSRTESLGETQYF
TGTGCCAGCAGTTCCAGGACAGAAAGTCTGGGAGAGACCCAGTACTTC
>.|.|TRBV4-1|TRBJ1-2
CASSQDAGAYYGYTF
TGCGCCAGCAGCCAAGATGCCGGGGCCTACTATGGCTACACCTTC
>.|.|TRBV14|TRBJ1-1
CASSQDRWGDTEAFF
TGTGCCAGCAGCCAAGATCGGTGGGGAGACACTGAAGCTTTCTTT
>TRBD1|.|TRBV24-1|TRBJ2-2
CATSDARGQGASGELFF
TGTGCCACCAGTGATGCACGCGGACAGGGGGCCTCCGGGGAGCTGTTTTTT
>TRBD1|.|TRBV29-1|TRBJ1-2
CSVYGQEVNYGYTF
TGCAGCGTTTATGGACAGGAAGTCAACTATGGCTACACCTTC
>.|few|TRBV12-5|TRBJ1-1
CASGRDGTEAFF
TGTGCTAGTGGGCGAGACGGTACTGAAGCTTTCTTT
>TRBD2|.|TRBV29-1|TRBJ2-1
CSVLGLAGVNEQFF
TGCAGCGTTCTAGGACTAGCGGGAGTAAATGAGCAGTTCTTC
>.|.|TRBV24-1|TRBJ1-1
CASWGEGDTEAFF
TGTGCCTCCTGGGGGGAGGGGGACACTGAAGCTTTCTTT
>TRBD1|.|TRBV18|TRBJ1-5
CASSRQGVQPQHF
TGTGCCAGCTCAAGACAGGGGGTCCAGCCCCAGCATTTT
>.|.|TRBV3-1/TRBV3-2|TRBJ1-2
CASSCPTRGTYGYTF
TGTGCCAGCAGTTGCCCGACCCGGGGGACCTATGGCTACACCTTC
>.|.|TRBV28|TRBJ2-1
CASSLGISYNEQFF
TGTGCCAGCAGTTTGGGGATCTCCTACAATGAGCAGTTCTTC
>.|.|TRBV6-5|TRBJ1-5
CASSWGLYSNQPQHF
TGTGCCAGCAGTTGGGGACTCTATAGCAATCAGCCCCAGCATTTT
>TRBD1|.|TRBV18|TRBJ2-7
CASSMDRGDVNEQYF
TGTGCCAGCTCCATGGACAGGGGGGACGTCAACGAGCAGTACTTC
>.|.|TRBV9|TRBJ1-3
CASSARQVSGNTIYF
TGTGCCAGCAGCGCCAGACAGGTCTCTGGAAACACCATATATTTT
>.|.|TRBV29-1|TRBJ1-2
CSVDYRDGYTF
TGCAGCGTAGACTACAGGGATGGCTACACCTTC
>.|.|TRBV6-1|TRBJ2-3
CASSLTSGTDTQYF
TGTGCCAGCAGCCTGACTAGTGGTACAGATACGCAGTATTTT